Below are 6 T cell receptor beta chains sequenced from a single sample in a study of CD8 T cells in ankylosing spondylitis. Each CDR3 protein is one row after TCRdb ran MiXCR on the 5' RACE reads. Of about 360,000 distinct CDR3 sequences in the sample, around 20% were seen once. Material for sequencing was blood, either unsorted or a sorted T cell fraction (not recorded which). All receptors come from a male donor with ankylosing spondylitis or in good health (not recorded which).

Concerning this clonotype: One end of the junction fails to match germline, which may point to a read error. The chain combines TRBV29-1 with TRBJ2-1; maybe TRBD1 (6 bases). The CDR3 runs to 14 residues. Germline V gives CDR1 SQVTM, CDR2 ANQGSEA. The CDR3 region is CSTFIEGVRNEQFF. The DNA of the CDR3 is TGTAGTACGTTTATTGAGGGGGTTCGCAATGAGCAGTTCTTC.

V is TRBV2 and J is TRBJ2-7; TRBD2 aligns across 14 bases. Germline-derived CDR1 and CDR2 are SNHLY and FYNNEI. The ends lost 7 bases at V and 2 bases at J; junction bases unmatched: 4. CDR3 size: 15 residues. This CDR3 reads CASNEGLAGAYEQYF. Here the CDR3 DNA reads TGTGCCAGCAATGAGGGACTAGCGGGGGCCTACGAGCAGTACTTC.

V usage is TRBV4-1 and J usage is TRBJ2-1, with D possibly TRBD2 on 7 matching bases. The CDR3 loop spans 17 amino acids. The germline V and J ends were trimmed by 2 bases and 0 bases, with 14 bases remaining between them. CDR1 and CDR2 (germline): MGHRA, YSYEKL. CDR3: CASSQSPRGASYNEQFF. The CDR3 nucleotides read TGCGCCAGCAGCCAAAGCCCACGGGGGGCCTCCTACAATGAGCAGTTCTTC.

This clonotype was picked up a small number of times. The germline gene is not matched at one end of the junction; a read error may be the cause. The rearrangement joins TRBV7-7 to TRBJ2-2, with a possible D match to TRBD1 (6 bases). CDR1 SSHAT and CDR2 FNYEAQ come from the germline V gene (reference sequence). CDR3 length: 15 amino acids. The CDR3 spells CASSLDRLSTGELFF. The CDR3 region has the DNA TGTGCTAGCAGCTTAGACAGGTTGAGCACCGGGGAGCTGTTTTTT.

The J gene is TRBJ2-5, the V gene TRBV15; D might be TRBD2 (6 bases). V dropped 5 bases and J dropped 1 base, with 14 bases sitting between them. The V gene's germline CDR1 is LNHNV and CDR2 YYDKDF (reference sequence). The CDR3 totals 15 residues. The CDR3 sequence is CATSSLPGAQETQYF. In nucleotides, the CDR3 is TGTGCCACCAGCTCGCTACCGGGAGCCCAAGAGACCCAGTACTTC.

This clonotype turned up a few times. The V and J genes are TRBV4-1 and TRBJ2-3; TRBD2 matches at 12 bases. The trim removed 2 bases at V and 4 bases at J, leaving 4 bases unmatched. Germline CDR1 and CDR2: MGHRA and YSYEKL. The CDR3 contains 16 residues. The CDR3 is CASSQRTSGASDTQYF. CDR3 bases: TGCGCCAGCAGCCAACGGACTAGCGGGGCGTCAGATACGCAGTATTTT.